This TCR beta chain was recorded in a study of blood T cells in healthy people across ages. This CDR3 is 14 amino acids long. Germline assignment: CDR1 MGHRA and CDR2 YSYEKL. Trimming took off 4 bases at V and 6 bases at J, with 14 bases between the two ends. Primed by a sample-barcoded 5' primer and a J-beta primer mix, a second PCR proceeded for about 7 to 11 cycles. TCRdb re-derived calls from the 5' RACE reads in MiXCR, one entry per CDR3 protein. The table has roughly 700,000 distinct CDR3 sequences, 20% to 25% seen once. These data were also reused for a study on T cells of mothers and their children.

The sample comprised blood. This chain connects TRBV4-1 to TRBJ2-3; no clear D. This clonotype was sampled from a boy aged 5 to 17 in good health. The CDR3, as DNA: TGCGCCAGCAGCCCCAACGTCGGGTGGGATACGCAGTATTTT. Protein product: CASSPNVGWDTQYF.